The TCR beta chain under discussion was sequenced for a study of shared clonotypes between healthy human individuals. Overall study results and limits: The study generally estimated greater richness for naive than memory subsets.

This clone has more than one count but fewer than ten. Its matching antigen is unknown. Sequencing was performed with immunoSEQ multiplex PCR; in TCRdb, only in-frame clones are kept and a portion is missing. The table has millions of clones, about 92% seen once; the top ten hold 0.39%. This clonotype was sampled from a man aged 18 to 35 in good health. Some clones in this sample may be carry-over from other donors' samples. Sequenced material: naive CD4+ T cells from PBMCs. Specified subset: CD45RA+ positively selected.

CDR3 region: CSVEDSATEAFF. The CDR3 region has the DNA TGCAGCGTAGAGGACAGCGCCACTGAAGCTTTCTTT. The rearrangement uses TRBV29-1 and TRBJ1-1, with D tentatively TRBD1 (6 bases). Trimming stripped 6 bases from V and 4 bases from J, with 12 bases between. CDR1 and CDR2 (germline): SQVTM, ANQGSEA. The CDR3 totals 12 residues.